Listed below are T cell receptor beta chains from one sample, sequenced in a study of OX40 agonist ivuxolimab in advanced cancers. Some clones are missing from TCRdb's copy, which holds only in-frame ones; the method was immunoSEQ multiplex PCR. The sample lists roughly 60,000 clones, around four fifths occurring once. Specimen: CD4+ or CD8+ T cells sorted from blood, collected in a trial of the OX40 agonist ivuxolimab. The receptors were gathered from an adult with an advanced solid tumor such as melanoma, head and neck, liver or kidney cancer. CDR3s leave out the opening cysteine and the closing phenylalanine or tryptophan.

v_call: TRBV28
cdr3_aa: ASSPTGTARGDIQY

v_call: TRBV20-1
cdr3_aa: SAPKGYERY

v_call: TRBV11-2
cdr3_aa: ASSSINRGRGTTYEQY

v_call: TRBV30
cdr3_aa: AWSNGYNSPLH

v_call: TRBV2
cdr3_aa: ASRLVFGGELF

v_call: TRBV7-8
cdr3_aa: ASSPGTGAPRQKNTEAF

v_call: TRBV7-2
cdr3_aa: ASSLRLAGGLSYNEQF

v_call: TRBV6-6
cdr3_aa: ASSRDRDEQF

v_call: TRBV2
cdr3_aa: ASSAESNTEAF

v_call: TRBV7-3
cdr3_aa: ASSMSGTRKETQY

v_call: TRBV5-1
cdr3_aa: ASSLDRNEKLF

v_call: TRBV27
cdr3_aa: ASSPETSGSYEQY

v_call: TRBV11-2
cdr3_aa: ASSPGLAGDYEQY

v_call: TRBV7-9
cdr3_aa: ASSLERAVSYNEQF

v_call: TRBV5-1
cdr3_aa: ASSLAPLGNYGYT

v_call: TRBV10-3
cdr3_aa: AIRPLGAEAF

v_call: TRBV9
cdr3_aa: ASSVGPGQTNEKLF

v_call: TRBV6-5
cdr3_aa: ASSKAGSQPQH

v_call: TRBV28
cdr3_aa: ASRQNTGELF

v_call: TRBV18
cdr3_aa: ASSPLNTGELF

v_call: TRBV10-2
cdr3_aa: ASSGGVDSYEQY

v_call: TRBV6-5
cdr3_aa: ASSYDSGNTDTQY

v_call: TRBV6-4
cdr3_aa: ASSATGRNTEAF

v_call: TRBV6-6
cdr3_aa: ASTRDRGSSLY

v_call: TRBV19
cdr3_aa: ASRDGTYEQY

v_call: TRBV7-8
cdr3_aa: ASSRAPQETQY

v_call: TRBV18
cdr3_aa: ASSPTRTVDRTRETQY

v_call: TRBV30
cdr3_aa: AWTEGYTIY

v_call: TRBV19
cdr3_aa: ASSIAGIFTGNTIY

v_call: TRBV5-5
cdr3_aa: ASSLGDSSTDTQY

v_call: TRBV7-2
cdr3_aa: ASSTSGSYNEQF

v_call: TRBV21-1
cdr3_aa: ASSGTRLSRSYT

v_call: TRBV7-9
cdr3_aa: ASSPAETQY

v_call: TRBV7-6
cdr3_aa: ASSLGIYNEQF

v_call: TRBV18
cdr3_aa: ASSPHPGQGAEQY

v_call: TRBV6-5
cdr3_aa: ASSEGLLNYEQY

v_call: TRBV7-3
cdr3_aa: ASSLRQDLISYEQY

v_call: TRBV10-1
cdr3_aa: ASSEIRDTEAF

v_call: TRBV30
cdr3_aa: AWSPVGQFLLGYT

v_call: TRBV5-4
cdr3_aa: ASSLDQDTI

v_call: TRBV7-3
cdr3_aa: ASSLALNTEAF

v_call: TRBV27
cdr3_aa: ASISYGYT

v_call: TRBV6-1
cdr3_aa: ASIADLNTEAF

v_call: TRBV2
cdr3_aa: ASTPDQQETQY

v_call: TRBV9
cdr3_aa: ASSVLSGNTIY

v_call: TRBV11-3
cdr3_aa: ASSFRAGAEETQY

v_call: TRBV10-1
cdr3_aa: ASSTSKPGSSGNTIY

v_call: TRBV28
cdr3_aa: ASRMLGGFGGYT

v_call: TRBV7-9
cdr3_aa: ASSLAGARTEAF

v_call: TRBV11-2
cdr3_aa: ASSLGGWNEQF

v_call: TRBV9
cdr3_aa: ASSVEGNLNSPLH

v_call: TRBV4-1
cdr3_aa: ASSQGMTSGGASVETQY

v_call: TRBV5-1
cdr3_aa: ASSSIGQNLYGYT